This T cell receptor beta chain stems from a study of T cell repertoires in cytomegalovirus infection. TCRdb re-called the reads with MiXCR, one entry per CDR3 protein. Among tens of thousands of distinct CDR3 sequences listed, under 5% were seen once. This clonotype appeared many times. The clonotype originates from a human donor in good health (CMV status not recorded). Some clones in this sample may be carry-over from other donors' samples. The sample was PBMCs.

In DNA, the CDR3 is TGTGCCAGCAGCCCGACAGAAAATTCACCCCTCCACTTT. It yields the protein CASSPTENSPLHF. This chain uses TRBV7-2 with TRBJ1-6; tentatively, D is TRBD1 (5 bases). Per the germline V gene, CDR1 is SGHTA and CDR2 is FQGNSA. This CDR3 region has 13 residues. The germline V and J ends were trimmed by 5 bases and 7 bases, with 9 bases remaining between them.